This T cell receptor (beta chain) was captured in a study of blood T cell repertoires in COVID-19. Across the study: Italy, Spain and the United States were the sources of the convalescent and acute COVID-19 samples. PBMCs, B-cell-depleted T cells, or T cells were the source of the cDNA or gDNA that made up the material.

In germline, CDR1 is SNHLY, CDR2 FYNNEI. The ends lost 3 bases at V and 6 bases at J; junction bases unmatched: 7. The CDR3 contains 15 residues. Authors' processing steps: From reference gene primer amplification, estimates of nucleated cell counts were derived. Sequencing was performed with immunoSEQ multiplex PCR; in TCRdb, only in-frame clones are kept and a portion is missing. The DNA was the basis for D and trimming; V, J and clone size are from that table. The sample carries about 280,000 clones, around 88% recorded once. Sequenced: peripheral blood. The V call is TRBV2, the J call TRBJ2-1; TRBD2 matches 8 bases. The sequence came from a woman in her 70s with COVID-19, enrolled during active disease. This CDR3 is CASSEARGGGNEQFF. The CDR3 region has the DNA TGTGCCAGCAGTGAGGCTCGGGGGGGCGGCAATGAGCAGTTCTTC.